This record looks at one T cell receptor beta chain sequence and its context. Germline CDR1 LNHDA, CDR2 SQIVND (reference sequence). This CDR3 is 14 amino acids long. The V gene lost 3 bases and the J gene lost 6 bases, with 12 bases spanning the gap. This sample is part of a study of technical replicates of blood from a handful of donors. Generated by immunoSEQ multiplex PCR, the TCRdb table keeps only in-frame clones and is missing some. The sample yields roughly 65,000 clones, around 86% seen once. The material sequenced was PBMCs. J is TRBJ1-5 and V is TRBV19, with a tentative D call TRBD1 (5 bases). This sequence originates from a human donor in good health. Some clones in this sample may be carry-over from other donors' samples. The CDR3 nucleotides are TGTGCCAGTAGTATTTTGGGGCAGGGTCAGCCCCAGCATTTT. Amino acid sequence: CASSILGQGQPQHF.